The 31 T cell receptor beta chains below were found in one sample sequenced in a study of T cells after yellow fever vaccination. TCRdb itself ran the 5' RACE reads through MiXCR, one entry per CDR3 protein. The table lists some 350,000 distinct CDR3 sequences, roughly 12% of them singletons. The sequencing used PBMCs, collected on the day of the first yellow fever vaccination. The receptors were sampled from a man younger than 35 who received the YFV17D yellow fever vaccine.

In its sample, this clonotype was seen a few times. This chain joins TRBV7-9 and TRBJ1-5; 9 nucleotides match TRBD1. Germline CDR1 is SEHNR and CDR2 is FQNEAQ (reference sequence). The V gene end was trimmed by 1 base and the J gene end by 4 bases; junction bases not matched to a gene: 5. CDR3 size: 16 residues. The CDR3 spells CASSLDGTGINQPQHF. The DNA of the CDR3 is TGTGCCAGCAGCTTAGACGGGACAGGGATTAATCAGCCCCAGCATTTT.

V is TRBV11-1 and J is TRBJ1-1; no firm D call. V was trimmed by 2 bases and J by 0 bases, leaving 7 bases between them. Germline CDR1 reads SGHAT; CDR2 reads FQDESV (reference sequence). This CDR3 contains 14 residues. The CDR3 nucleotides read TGTGCCAGCAGCTTAACCCAAATGAACACTGAAGCTTTCTTT. Translating gives CASSLTQMNTEAFF.

There are a few counts of this clonotype. This chain links TRBV29-1 with TRBJ1-2; perhaps TRBD1 as D (6 bases). The V end lost 5 bases, the J end lost 2 bases, and 12 bases lay between the germline ends. CDR3 length: 13 residues. CDR1 and CDR2 from the germline V gene are SQVTM and ANQGSEA. The CDR3 bases are TGCAGCGTTACGACAGGATACAACTATGGCTACACCTTC. Amino acids: CSVTTGYNYGYTF.

This clonotype has more than one count but fewer than ten. V usage is TRBV5-1 and J usage is TRBJ2-5; tentative D call: TRBD1 (7 bases). The CDR3 spans 14 residues. With 4 bases removed from V and 1 base from J, the gap between germline ends came to 11 bases. CDR1 is SGHRS and CDR2 is YFSETQ in the germline V gene. CDR3 bases: TGCGCCAGCAGCGCGGGACAGACCCAAGAGACCCAGTACTTC. It is translated as CASSAGQTQETQYF.

This clonotype has ten or more counts. The chain links TRBV6-5 to TRBJ1-1, with D perhaps matching TRBD1 (5 bases). The CDR3 is 11 amino acids. V lost 2 bases and J lost 12, with 10 bases in between. Germline V gene sequence: CDR1 MNHEY, CDR2 SVGAGI. CDR3: CASSYRGGTFF. CDR3 nucleotides: TGTGCCAGCAGTTACCGGGGCGGAACTTTCTTT.

The gene calls are TRBV7-9 and TRBJ1-1; perhaps TRBD1 as D (5 bases). The CDR3 spans 13 residues. Germline lookup yields CDR1 SEHNR and CDR2 FQNEAQ (reference sequence). V lost 7 bases, J lost 3 bases, and 12 bases lay in between. The CDR3 nucleotides read TGTGCCAGCACTCGGACAAAAGACACTGAAGCTTTCTTT. Protein sequence: CASTRTKDTEAFF.

This clonotype was observed many times. The CDR3 region has the DNA TGCAGCGTTGGGGGGACGGTATACAATGAGCAGTTCTTC. This sequence encodes CSVGGTVYNEQFF. V and J are TRBV29-1 and TRBJ2-1, with D perhaps given as TRBD1 or TRBD2 (5 bases each). This CDR3 has 13 amino acids. V dropped 4 bases and J dropped 4 bases, with 11 bases sitting between them. Germline V CDR1 and CDR2: SQVTM, ANQGSEA.

There are a few counts of this clonotype. The rearrangement joins TRBV5-1 to TRBJ1-2, with 12 bases aligning to TRBD1. The trim removed 4 bases at V and 8 bases at J, leaving 12 bases unmatched. This CDR3 contains 16 residues. Germline V gives CDR1 SGHRS, CDR2 YFSETQ. The CDR3 loop reads CASSEAGTGGSLGYTF. The DNA of the CDR3 is TGCGCCAGCAGCGAAGCCGGGACAGGGGGCTCCCTAGGCTACACCTTC.

The CDR3 is CASSLVSSNEQFF. CDR3 in DNA: TGTGCCAGCAGCTTAGTATCGAGCAATGAGCAGTTCTTC. The chain uses TRBV7-2 and TRBJ2-1; no clear D. There are 13 residues in the CDR3. With 1 base removed from V and 6 bases from J, the gap between germline ends came to 7 bases. Germline V gene lookup returns CDR1 SGHTA and CDR2 FQGNSA. Full variable domain (outside the CDR3, taken from reference TRBV7-2 and TRBJ2-1): GAGVSQSPSNKVTEKGKDVELRCDPISGHTALYWYRQSLGQGLEFLIYFQGNSAPDKSGLPSDRFSAERTGGSVSTLTIQRTQQEDSAVYLCASSLVSSNEQFFGPGTRLTVL.

This clonotype has a handful of counts. The chain carries TRBV5-1 and TRBJ2-1; D is possibly TRBD1 or TRBD2 (5 bases each). V gave up 1 base and J gave up 4 bases, with 18 bases separating them. The germline V gene has CDR1 SGHRS and CDR2 YFSETQ. The CDR3 is made up of 17 amino acids. CDR3 in amino acids: CASSLSGRLGSYNEQFF. CDR3 nucleotides: TGCGCCAGCAGCTTGTCGGGGCGGTTAGGTTCGTACAATGAGCAGTTCTTC.

This clonotype has a handful of counts. The chain couples TRBV11-2 to TRBJ2-5; D not certain. Germline V gene sequence: CDR1 SGHAT, CDR2 FQNNGV. This CDR3 contains 13 residues. Deletions cut 2 bases from V and 3 bases from J, with 7 bases between. This chain's CDR3 is CASSLQIEETQYF. The CDR3 DNA follows: TGTGCCAGCAGCTTACAGATTGAAGAGACCCAGTACTTC.

The chain couples TRBV20-1 to TRBJ1-2; 7 bases are shared with TRBD1. The CDR3 has 11 residues. V dropped 6 bases and J dropped 10; count of bases not matched to a gene: 8. The germline gives CDR1 DFQATT, CDR2 SNEGSKA (reference sequence). CDR3 DNA: TGCAGTGCACCAGGGGGGGGCGTCTACACCTTC. Its translation: CSAPGGGVYTF.

This clonotype was counted at least ten times. The chain couples TRBV18 to TRBJ1-5; D perhaps matches TRBD1 (6 bases). V was cut by 2 bases and J by 6 bases, with 14 bases left in between. The CDR3 has 15 amino acids. CDR1 and CDR2 (germline): KGHSH, LQKENI. CDR3 protein: CASSPVTGAAQPQHF. The CDR3 DNA follows: TGTGCCAGCTCACCAGTGACAGGAGCCGCTCAGCCCCAGCATTTT.

This clonotype has a handful of counts. The J gene is TRBJ1-2, the V gene TRBV3-1; D is ambiguous. Germline V gene data show CDR1 as LGHDT and CDR2 as YNNKEL (reference sequence). This CDR3 comprises 15 residues. V was pared by 4 bases and J by 3 bases, with 15 bases between. The CDR3 DNA follows: TGTGCCAGCAGCCTCCTGGGTGACGGCTACTATGGCTACACCTTC. Amino acid sequence: CASSLLGDGYYGYTF. The variable domain in full, completed from reference TRBV3-1 and TRBJ1-2, reads DTAVSQTPKYLVTQMGNDKSIKCEQNLGHDTMYWYKQDSKKFLKIMFSYNNKELIINETVPNRFSPKSPDKAHLNLHINSLELGDSAVYFCASSLLGDGYYGYTFGSGTRLTVV.

This clonotype was counted many times. This sequence joins TRBV5-5 and TRBJ1-2; tentatively, D is TRBD1 (5 bases). Germline-derived CDR1 and CDR2 are SGHKS and YYEKEE (reference sequence). The length of the CDR3 is 14 residues. V was cut by 5 bases and J by 3 bases, with 14 bases left in between. The CDR3 DNA reads TGTGCCAGCAGGCGACCCGGGGCAGACTATGGCTACACCTTC. Translated: CASRRPGADYGYTF.

This clonotype was counted many times. This sequence joins TRBV6-5 and TRBJ1-1; D is perhaps TRBD1 (5 bases). CDR1 is MNHEY and CDR2 is SVGAGI in the germline V gene. V dropped 2 bases and J dropped 1 base, with 11 bases sitting between them. The CDR3 covers 15 residues. DNA of the CDR3: TGTGCCAGCAGTTACGGGGCAGGGTGGAACACTGAAGCTTTCTTT. Translated: CASSYGAGWNTEAFF.

The V gene is TRBV5-1, the J gene TRBJ2-2, with D possibly being TRBD2 (5 bases). This CDR3 contains 16 residues. Trimming stripped 0 bases from V and 1 base from J, with 10 bases between. Per the germline V gene, CDR1 is SGHRS and CDR2 is YFSETQ. The CDR3 nucleotides are TGCGCCAGCAGCTTGGCAGTTAGCGAGAACACCGGGGAGCTGTTTTTT. The encoded protein is CASSLAVSENTGELFF.

This clonotype appeared a few times. For the CDR3, the DNA is TGTGCCAGCAGTTACGGCAGTAACGGAAACACCATATATTTT. This encodes CASSYGSNGNTIYF. The chain combines TRBV6-5 with TRBJ1-3; unclear D gene. V lost 2 bases, J lost 4 bases, and 9 bases lay in between. Germline-derived CDR1 and CDR2 are MNHEY and SVGAGI. This CDR3 has 14 residues.

The gene calls are TRBV12-3 or TRBV12-4 and TRBJ1-2; the D gene is possibly TRBD1 (5 bases). Deletions cut 3 bases from V and 7 bases from J, with 12 bases between. The CDR3 contains 13 residues. The DNA of the CDR3 is TGTGCCAGCAGTTTCGGAGGGGCCACTGGCTACACCTTC. Protein: CASSFGGATGYTF.

The table lists this clonotype with a few counts. The chain joins TRBV4-1 to TRBJ2-5; the match to TRBD1 covers 8 bases. The junction had 15 bases not matched to a gene; V was cut back by 0 bases and J by 6 bases. This CDR3 contains 18 residues. CDR1 MGHRA and CDR2 YSYEKL come from the germline V gene. The CDR3 region has the DNA TGCGCCAGCAGCCAAGATCCGAGGGAGGCAGGGGGCGGAAAGACCCAGTACTTC. Residues: CASSQDPREAGGGKTQYF.

CDR3 sequence reads: CASSQDLSGRQSTDTQYF. CDR3 DNA: TGTGCCAGCAGCCAAGATCTTTCGGGCAGGCAAAGCACAGATACGCAGTATTTT. This rearrangement joins TRBV14 to TRBJ2-3; unclear D gene. The CDR3 sequence is 18 residues long. Germline assignment: CDR1 SGHDN and CDR2 FVKESK. V was trimmed by 0 bases and J by 0 bases, leaving 16 bases between them.

This clonotype was counted a few times. The chain couples TRBV20-1 to TRBJ1-1; 10 bases match TRBD1. J was trimmed by 0 bases and V by 5 bases; bases with no gene match: 9. Looked up from germline, CDR1 is DFQATT and CDR2 is SNEGSKA (reference sequence). The CDR3 spans 16 residues. CDR3 DNA sequence: TGCAGTGCTTGGGACAGGGGCCATTTGATGAACACTGAAGCTTTCTTT. It encodes CSAWDRGHLMNTEAFF.

This clonotype was detected only a few times. The chain recombines TRBV27 with TRBJ2-5, with 8 bases lining up with TRBD1. J gave up 2 bases and V 8 bases, and 4 bases lay outside the gene matches. This CDR3 has 13 amino acids. Germline CDR1 and CDR2: MNHEY and SMNVEV (reference sequence). CDR3 residues: CASCQGAQETQYF. Written as DNA, the CDR3 is TGTGCCAGCTGCCAGGGGGCACAAGAGACCCAGTACTTC.

A few counts support this clonotype. The gene calls are TRBV9 and TRBJ2-6, with TRBD1 as a possible D gene (6 bases). Germline V lookup: CDR1 SGDLS, CDR2 YYNGEE. With 4 bases removed from V and 0 bases from J, the gap between germline ends came to 14 bases. The CDR3 has 17 amino acids. The CDR3 nucleotides are TGTGCCAGCAGCAGGACGGTGGGACACTCTGGGGCCAACGTCCTGACTTTC. It yields the protein CASSRTVGHSGANVLTF.

Only a few counts were recorded for this clonotype. The V gene is TRBV28, the J gene TRBJ1-2, with 9 nucleotides matching TRBD1. This CDR3 is 15 amino acids long. The V segment lost 3 bases and the J segment 6 bases; nucleotides outside the gene matches: 8. From germline, CDR1 is MDHEN and CDR2 SYDVKM. CDR3: CASSLGGGTGNGYTF. The CDR3 nucleotides read TGTGCCAGCAGTTTGGGTGGAGGGACAGGGAATGGCTACACCTTC.

Worth noting for this clonotype: At one of its ends the junction is not consistent with the germline gene, which may arise from a read error. The rearrangement uses TRBV30 and TRBJ1-1; a weak D match, TRBD1 (5 bases). Germline assignment: CDR1 GTSNPN and CDR2 SVGIG (reference sequence). The CDR3 length is 14 residues. CDR3 sequence (DNA): TGTGCATGGAGTGTAAGCGGGGGGTCGGCCGAAGCTTTCTTT. Translation: CAWSVSGGSAEAFF.

This clonotype came up a few times. The chain carries TRBV7-2 and TRBJ1-2, with 8 bases that match TRBD1. The V and J ends lost 5 bases and 0 bases, in that order; junction bases with no gene match: 8. The CDR3 has 16 residues. Germline CDR1 is SGHTA and CDR2 is FQGNSA. CDR3 region: CASSVGTGGPNYGYTF. The CDR3 DNA sequence: TGTGCCAGCAGCGTTGGGACAGGAGGGCCTAACTATGGCTACACCTTC. Together with reference TRBV7-2 and TRBJ1-2, the CDR3 gives the full variable domain: GAGVSQSPSNKVTEKGKDVELRCDPISGHTALYWYRQSLGQGLEFLIYFQGNSAPDKSGLPSDRFSAERTGGSVSTLTIQRTQQEDSAVYLCASSVGTGGPNYGYTFGSGTRLTVV.

In its sample, this clonotype was seen many times. The genes are TRBV7-2 and TRBJ1-2; D unclear. CDR3 length: 11 amino acids. V lost 5 bases and J lost 1, with 2 bases in between. Germline CDR1 reads SGHTA; CDR2 reads FQGNSA. CDR3 loop: CASSINYGYTF. The CDR3 DNA reads as TGTGCCAGCAGCATTAACTATGGCTACACCTTC.

This clonotype was counted between two and nine times. The J gene is TRBJ2-7, the V gene TRBV7-9; D is perhaps TRBD2 (5 bases). This CDR3 contains 12 residues. Germline lookup yields CDR1 SEHNR and CDR2 FQNEAQ (reference sequence). Trimming took 8 bases from V and 6 from J, leaving 14 bases between them. DNA of the CDR3: TGTGCCAGCGCCGAGGGAAGCCGCGAGCAGTACGTC. Its protein product is CASAEGSREQYV.

The CDR3 nucleotides read TGTGCCATCAGTGCAGTCCCGGGACAGGGTTTGGGCACTGAAGCTTTCTTT. It translates to CAISAVPGQGLGTEAFF. The V call is TRBV10-3, the J call TRBJ1-1, with 9 bases matching TRBD1. Germline V gives CDR1 ENHRY, CDR2 SYGVKD. The CDR3 covers 17 residues. V lost 4 bases and J lost 4; bases outside the gene matches: 13.

This clonotype has ten or more counts. This rearrangement joins TRBV4-3 to TRBJ2-3, with D perhaps given as TRBD1 or TRBD2 (5 bases each). Germline V gene data show CDR1 as LGHNA and CDR2 as YSLEER. The CDR3 sequence is 15 residues long. V was cut by 3 bases and J by 7 bases, with 17 bases left in between. The CDR3 loop is CASSQSRDPPYTQYF. As DNA, the CDR3 is TGCGCCAGCAGCCAGTCCCGGGACCCTCCTTATACGCAGTATTTT.